The clone carrying this T cell receptor beta chain was seen ten or more times. The antigen remains unidentified. CDR3 length: 15 amino acids. Trimming took off 3 bases at V and 1 base at J, with 12 bases between the two ends. CD4+CD45RO+CD25- cells were isolated as memory CD4+ T cells. After constant-region reverse-primer amplification, full-length variable regions underwent semi-nested PCR with Nested Universal Primer A. TCRdb independently ran MiXCR on the 5' RACE reads; one entry per CDR3 protein. The data contain about 64,000 distinct CDR3 sequences, 22% of them singletons. Overall study results and limits: The larger cohort examined one V-J beta rearrangement, not whole repertoires.

This TCR was sampled from a female donor with breast cancer. The specimen sequenced was memory CD4+ T cells sorted from a lymph node. Regarding subset: memory CD4+ T cells, CD4+CD45RO+CD25-. The chain employs TRBV12-3 or TRBV12-4 and TRBJ1-1; D perhaps matches TRBD1 (5 bases). CDR3 residues: CASSLARDGNTEAFF. CDR3 coding DNA: TGTGCCAGCAGTTTGGCCCGGGACGGGAACACTGAAGCTTTCTTT.